The rows below give T cell receptor beta chains drawn from one sample of a study of blood T cell repertoires in COVID-19. TCRdb's copy holds only in-frame clones and misses some; the assay was immunoSEQ multiplex PCR. The sample lists more than 150,000 clones; about four fifths were seen once. The sample consisted of peripheral blood. The receptors derive from a man between 65 and 85 years old who had recovered from COVID-19. CDR3s include the opening cysteine and the closing phenylalanine or tryptophan. D genes are given only for firm matches. Expanded clones are given a class, and other clones once, few, many or no size at all.

DNA: TGTGCCTGGAGTGTCCTAGCGGGAGGGTTTGAGCAGTTCTTC
CDR3: CAWSVLAGGFEQFF
size: .
V: TRBV30
J: TRBJ2-1
D: TRBD2

DNA: TGTGCCAGCAGTGAAGCGCTTCGGGGGAGGGGGTACAATGAGCAGTTCTTC
CDR3: CASSEALRGRGYNEQFF
size: once
V: TRBV2
J: TRBJ2-1
D: .

DNA: TGTGCCAGCAGGCGACAGCCGGGGGGCGGATACAATGAGCAGTTCTTC
CDR3: CASRRQPGGGYNEQFF
size: .
V: TRBV28
J: TRBJ2-1
D: .

DNA: TGTGCCTGGAGTGGACAGGGGGCCGGGGAGCAGTACTTC
CDR3: CAWSGQGAGEQYF
size: .
V: TRBV30
J: TRBJ2-7
D: TRBD1

DNA: TGCGCCAGCAGCCAAGTACCCTCGGGGGGCTCTGGAAACACCATATATTTT
CDR3: CASSQVPSGGSGNTIYF
size: few
V: TRBV4-1
J: TRBJ1-3
D: .

DNA: TGTGCCAGCAGCGTGACTAGCGGGCAGCAAGAGACCCAGTACTTC
CDR3: CASSVTSGQQETQYF
size: once
V: TRBV13
J: TRBJ2-5
D: TRBD2

DNA: TGCGCCAGCAGTGAGATGTTAATGGGGAGGAACACTGAAGCTTTCTTT
CDR3: CASSEMLMGRNTEAFF
size: once
V: TRBV10-2
J: TRBJ1-1
D: .

DNA: TGTGCCAGCAGCGTCGACAGGGGGCACACCGGGGAGCTGTTTTTT
CDR3: CASSVDRGHTGELFF
size: .
V: TRBV9
J: TRBJ2-2
D: TRBD1

DNA: TGTGCCACCGGGGGACTAGCGGGAGAGGGCGCCGAAAATGAGCAGTTCTTC
CDR3: CATGGLAGEGAENEQFF
size: .
V: TRBV24-1
J: TRBJ2-1
D: TRBD2

DNA: TGTGCCAGCTCGTCTGGGACAGGGGGAAATTCACCCCTCCACTTT
CDR3: CASSSGTGGNSPLHF
size: once
V: TRBV18
J: TRBJ1-6
D: TRBD1

DNA: TGTGCCAAGGGGGGGGTCCAGTCCCAGCCCCAGCATTTT
CDR3: CAKGGVQSQPQHF
size: .
V: TRBV21-1
J: TRBJ1-5
D: .

DNA: TGTGCCAGCAGATTTGACAGGGTAAGAGCTTTCTTT
CDR3: CASRFDRVRAFF
size: once
V: TRBV2
J: TRBJ1-1
D: TRBD1

DNA: TGTGCCAGCAGTCCGCGCGGGGACAGGGTTAACAATGAGCAGTTCTTC
CDR3: CASSPRGDRVNNEQFF
size: .
V: TRBV7-3
J: TRBJ2-1
D: TRBD1

DNA: TGTGCCAGCAGCTTAGGGCTAGCGGGGTGGAATGAGCAGTTCTTC
CDR3: CASSLGLAGWNEQFF
size: .
V: TRBV11-2
J: TRBJ2-1
D: TRBD2

DNA: TGCGCCAGCAGCCTAGCGGGGCAATCCTACGAGCAGTACTTC
CDR3: CASSLAGQSYEQYF
size: .
V: TRBV5-1
J: TRBJ2-7
D: TRBD2

DNA: TGTGCCAGCAGTTTAGCGGGCGCGATCTCCTACGAGCAGTACTTC
CDR3: CASSLAGAISYEQYF
size: many
V: TRBV6-2/TRBV6-3
J: TRBJ2-7
D: TRBD2

DNA: TGTGCCAGCAGCTTAGCCTCAGGGACAGGGGGCGGGGAGCAGTACTTC
CDR3: CASSLASGTGGGEQYF
size: once
V: TRBV7-9
J: TRBJ2-7
D: TRBD1

DNA: TGTGCCAGCACCCGAAGGTGGGGCGACTTCTCTGGAAACACCATATATTTT
CDR3: CASTRRWGDFSGNTIYF
size: .
V: TRBV7-2
J: TRBJ1-3
D: .

DNA: TGTGCCAGCAGCCCCTACTCAAGGGGAAGCGTACCAGGTCAGACCCAGTACTTC
CDR3: CASSPYSRGSVPGQTQYF
size: .
V: TRBV7-9
J: TRBJ2-5
D: .

DNA: TGCGCCAGCAGCTCGAATAGCGGGAGGACCCCCTACGAGCAGTACTTC
CDR3: CASSSNSGRTPYEQYF
size: .
V: TRBV5-1
J: TRBJ2-7
D: TRBD2

DNA: TGTGCCAGCAGCTTAGACTACTCGAACGAGCAGTACTTC
CDR3: CASSLDYSNEQYF
size: .
V: TRBV7-2
J: TRBJ2-7
D: .

DNA: TGTGCCTCCCGGAGGGAGAACACCGGGGAGCTGTTTTTT
CDR3: CASRRENTGELFF
size: .
V: TRBV6-5
J: TRBJ2-2
D: .

DNA: TGTGCCTGGAGTGTACGGGTCGGGGCGGGAGGTTCTTGGACCGGGGAGCTGTTTTTT
CDR3: CAWSVRVGAGGSWTGELFF
size: .
V: TRBV30
J: TRBJ2-2
D: TRBD2

DNA: TGTGCCAGCAGTTTTGAGGGTGAAAAACTGTTTTTT
CDR3: CASSFEGEKLFF
size: .
V: TRBV6-5
J: TRBJ1-4
D: .

DNA: TGTGCCAGCAGCACCGGGGACAGGGTGGTTGGATCCGAAGCTTTCTTT
CDR3: CASSTGDRVVGSEAFF
size: .
V: TRBV7-9
J: TRBJ1-1
D: TRBD1

DNA: TGCGCCAGCAGCTTGGTTTGGGACAGAGTCACCGGGGAGCTGTTTTTT
CDR3: CASSLVWDRVTGELFF
size: .
V: TRBV5-1
J: TRBJ2-2
D: TRBD1

DNA: TGCGCCAGCAGCTTGGCCGCAGCGGGTATCCAAGAGACCCAGTACTTC
CDR3: CASSLAAAGIQETQYF
size: once
V: TRBV5-1
J: TRBJ2-5
D: .

DNA: TGTGCCAGCTCACCGCCCGGGACAGTGAACTCTGGGGCCAACGTCCTGACTTTC
CDR3: CASSPPGTVNSGANVLTF
size: .
V: TRBV18
J: TRBJ2-6
D: TRBD1

DNA: TGTGCCAGCAGCCAGGGGGCAGGGGTCAACACCATATATTTT
CDR3: CASSQGAGVNTIYF
size: .
V: TRBV5-4
J: TRBJ1-3
D: TRBD1

DNA: TGCGCCAGCAGCTTTAGCGGGACCACAGATACGCAGTATTTT
CDR3: CASSFSGTTDTQYF
size: .
V: TRBV5-1
J: TRBJ2-3
D: TRBD2

DNA: TGCGCCAGCAGCAGGTCACTAGCGGGTAGCACAGATACGCAGTATTTT
CDR3: CASSRSLAGSTDTQYF
size: .
V: TRBV4-1
J: TRBJ2-3
D: TRBD2

DNA: TGTGCCAGCAGGCTAGGCACAGATACGCAGTATTTT
CDR3: CASRLGTDTQYF
size: .
V: TRBV3-1/TRBV3-2
J: TRBJ2-3
D: .